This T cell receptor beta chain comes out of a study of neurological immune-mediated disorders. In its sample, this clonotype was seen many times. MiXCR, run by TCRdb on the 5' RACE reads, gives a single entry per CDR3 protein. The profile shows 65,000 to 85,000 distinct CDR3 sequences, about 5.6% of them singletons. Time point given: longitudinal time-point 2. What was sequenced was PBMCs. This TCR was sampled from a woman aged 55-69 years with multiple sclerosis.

The CDR3 DNA reads TGCGCCAGCAGCTCCGGGACAGGGGCTAACTATGGCTACACCTTC. Translating it yields CASSSGTGANYGYTF. The chain combines TRBV5-1 with TRBJ1-2, with 10 bases lining up with TRBD1. CDR3 size: 15 residues. Germline V gene lookup returns CDR1 SGHRS and CDR2 YFSETQ. J gave up 0 bases and V 3 bases, and 2 bases lay outside the gene matches.